Listed below are T cell receptor beta chains from one sample, sequenced in a study of CD8+ T cells in alopecia areata. Repertoires were generated with immunoSEQ multiplex PCR, while TCRdb's copy carries only in-frame clones and drops some. The repertoire holds 150,000 to 200,000 clones, with around 50% as singletons. The sample here was CD4+ T cells sorted from blood, taken at week 0. The receptor source for this set is a human donor with alopecia areata. Both conserved end residues are part of each CDR3.

V gene,J gene,CDR3 protein
TRBV7-2,TRBJ2-7,CASSYQAVSYEQYF
TRBV30,TRBJ1-1,CAWSWGVTEAFF
TRBV30,TRBJ1-4,CAWSVSVAGEKLFF
TRBV29-1,TRBJ1-4,CSGQGTNEKLFF
TRBV19,TRBJ1-2,CASDQENYGYTF
TRBV29-1,TRBJ2-1,CSADDYNEQFF
TRBV7-9,TRBJ2-7,CASTDSGGASEQYF
TRBV6-5,TRBJ1-1,CASSRNRVVNTEAFF
TRBV29-1,TRBJ1-5,CSVAENSNQPQHF
TRBV2,TRBJ1-3,CASRQQEGTSGNTIYF
TRBV5-1,TRBJ1-2,CASSPGQEGYGYTF
TRBV7-2,TRBJ1-2,CASSEGGFYGYTF
TRBV30,TRBJ1-2,CAWSVRSGGYGYTF
TRBV10-3,TRBJ2-5,CATLGGRGIQETQYF
TRBV4-1,TRBJ1-3,CASSEGTTGNTIYF
TRBV27,TRBJ2-7,CASSPLGGVEQYF
TRBV15,TRBJ1-2,CATSRDAGTVYGYTF
TRBV5-1,TRBJ1-2,CASSLDEGALGYTF
TRBV30,TRBJ1-5,CAWSVGPNQPQHF
TRBV15,TRBJ1-2,CATSRDGQGPGGYTF
TRBV19,TRBJ2-7,CASISGVVPYEQYF
TRBV30,TRBJ1-6,CAWSVNRDNSPLHF
TRBV7-9,TRBJ2-1,CASSLARVGDEQFF
TRBV11-2,TRBJ1-5,CASSPGLPRQPQHF
TRBV6-6,TRBJ2-3,CASSLGTSPDTQYF
TRBV6-1,TRBJ1-2,CAAGQPPNYGYTF